Presented here are 26 T cell receptor beta chains from one specimen sequenced in a study of shared clonotypes between healthy human individuals. The protocol was immunoSEQ multiplex PCR, while the TCRdb copy is restricted to in-frame clones and leaves out a portion. The sample comprises some 380,000 clones, roughly 96% of which are singletons, and about 0.32% rests with the top ten. Sequenced sample: memory CD8+ T cells sorted from blood. Regarding subset: CD45RO+ cells pooled with CCR7-negative TemRA cells. The receptors were gathered from a man younger than 45 in good health.

V and J are TRBV2 and TRBJ2-5, with 9 bases aligning to TRBD1. CDR3 length equals 12 residues. Trimming at V came to 8 bases and at J to 5 bases, leaving 3 bases not matched to a gene. Germline CDR1 SNHLY, CDR2 FYNNEI. The CDR3 DNA sequence: TGTGCCAGCGGGACAGGGTGGGAGACCCAGTACTTC. This gives the protein CASGTGWETQYF.

This chain joins TRBV28 and TRBJ1-1, with D perhaps TRBD1 (6 bases). V was trimmed by 2 bases and J by 6 bases, leaving 13 bases between them. Germline CDR1 and CDR2: MDHEN and SYDVKM. The CDR3 length is 14 residues. CDR3 sequence (DNA): TGTGCCAGCAGTTTACCACAGGGAAGAGCTGAAGCTTTCTTT. As protein: CASSLPQGRAEAFF.

J is TRBJ2-7 and V is TRBV28, with 12 bases that match TRBD2. This CDR3 spans 14 amino acids. V was clipped by 7 bases and J by 4 bases; unmatched bases: 5. Germline CDR1 is MDHEN and CDR2 is SYDVKM. CDR3 DNA sequence: TGTGCCAGCACCCGACTAGCGGGAGTATACGAGCAGTACTTC. It encodes CASTRLAGVYEQYF. Combining the CDR3 with reference TRBV28 and TRBJ2-7 gives the whole variable domain DVKVTQSSRYLVKRTGEKVFLECVQDMDHENMFWYRQDPGLGLRLIYFSYDVKMKEKGDIPEGYSVSREKKERFSLILESASTNQTSMYLCASTRLAGVYEQYFGPGTRLTVT.

The chain couples TRBV7-8 to TRBJ1-1; no reliable D call. The CDR3 contains 12 residues. V lost 4 bases and J lost 6, with 9 bases in between. From germline, CDR1 is SGHVS and CDR2 FQNEAQ. CDR3 sequence (DNA): TGTGCCAGCAGCTCAACCGCCCCTGAAGCTTTCTTT. It translates to CASSSTAPEAFF.

The genes are TRBV7-6 and TRBJ2-3, with a tentative D call TRBD1 (6 bases). The ends were cut back, 1 base at V and 3 bases at J, with 14 bases in the middle. The CDR3 is 16 amino acids. Germline V gene sequence: CDR1 SGHVS, CDR2 FNYEAQ. The CDR3: CASSLEVLGATDTQYF. Here the CDR3 DNA reads TGTGCCAGCAGCTTAGAAGTGTTGGGGGCGACAGATACGCAGTATTTT.

The chain has TRBV28 and TRBJ1-2; a possible D gene is TRBD1 (5 bases). This CDR3 has 13 amino acids. Trimming stripped 2 bases from V and 6 bases from J, with 10 bases between. The germline V gene has CDR1 MDHEN and CDR2 SYDVKM. The CDR3 DNA reads TGTGCCAGCAGTTTACTGGGACGGAATGGCTACACCTTC. It codes for CASSLLGRNGYTF.

The rearrangement joins TRBV6-5 to TRBJ1-5, with D possibly TRBD1 on 5 matching bases. Germline CDR1 reads MNHEY; CDR2 reads SVGAGI. This CDR3 comprises 15 residues. Trimming pared 4 bases from V and 0 bases from J, leaving 10 bases between. The CDR3 DNA sequence: TGTGCCAGCAGTTCTGGGACCATTAGCAATCAGCCCCAGCATTTT. Encoded protein: CASSSGTISNQPQHF.

The chain employs TRBV5-1 and TRBJ2-7; no clear D. The CDR3 totals 14 residues. Germline V gene data show CDR1 as SGHRS and CDR2 as YFSETQ. Deletions cut 1 base from V and 3 bases from J, with 11 bases between. The CDR3 DNA follows: TGCGCCAGCAGCTTGAATATCGGTTACTACGAGCAGTACTTC. It translates to CASSLNIGYYEQYF.

This chain uses TRBV25-1 with TRBJ2-1, with D possibly TRBD2 on 5 matching bases. CDR3 length equals 14 residues. Trimming stripped 6 bases from V and 4 bases from J, with 13 bases between. Germline lookup yields CDR1 MGHDK and CDR2 SYGVNS. DNA of the CDR3: TGTGCCAGCAGGACCCTCGGCGGGTACAATGAGCAGTTCTTC. Translated: CASRTLGGYNEQFF.

This clone was observed a single time. V and J are TRBV6-1 and TRBJ1-4; tentatively, D is TRBD1 (5 bases). Germline assignment: CDR1 MNHNS and CDR2 SASEGT. This CDR3 region has 12 residues. With 6 bases removed from V and 6 bases from J, the gap between germline ends came to 8 bases. The CDR3 loop is CASRGVDEKLFF. The DNA of the CDR3 is TGTGCCAGCAGAGGGGTTGATGAAAAACTGTTTTTT.

The rearrangement uses TRBV5-6 and TRBJ2-5; TRBD1 is a possible D gene (5 bases). CDR3 length: 13 amino acids. Germline CDR1 reads SGHDT; CDR2 reads YYEEEE. The V and J ends lost 4 bases and 4 bases respectively, with 11 bases between them. CDR3 in DNA: TGTGCCAGCAGCGCAGGGCTGGTAGAGACCCAGTACTTC. Its translation is CASSAGLVETQYF.

This rearrangement joins TRBV5-1 to TRBJ2-7; D assignment may be TRBD1 or TRBD2 (5 bases each). V dropped 5 bases and J dropped 3 bases, with 9 bases sitting between them. Germline CDR1 reads SGHRS; CDR2 reads YFSETQ. This CDR3 is built from 12 residues. CDR3 protein: CASSRDLYEQYF. The CDR3 DNA reads as TGCGCCAGCAGTAGGGACCTCTACGAGCAGTACTTC.

This chain links TRBV7-4 with TRBJ2-5; TRBD1 aligns across 7 bases. There are 12 residues in the CDR3. Per germline, CDR1 SGHVT and CDR2 SQSDAQ. After removal of 6 bases from V and 4 bases from J, the junction contained 2 bases not matched to a gene. CDR3: CASRRQGETQYF. CDR3 sequence (DNA): TGTGCCAGCAGGCGACAGGGAGAGACCCAGTACTTC.

The J gene is TRBJ2-3, the V gene TRBV18, with 16 bases matching TRBD2. V gave up 3 bases and J gave up 6 bases; unmatched junction bases: 0. Germline values: CDR1 KGHSH, CDR2 LQKENI. This CDR3 contains 15 residues. The CDR3 DNA follows: TGTGCCAGCTCACCGGGACTAGCGGGAGGGGATACGCAGTATTTT. Its protein product is CASSPGLAGGDTQYF.

The chain has TRBV27 and TRBJ2-2; D not resolved. The V end lost 8 bases, the J end lost 7 bases, and 17 bases lay between the germline ends. The CDR3 consists of 14 residues. The germline gives CDR1 MNHEY, CDR2 SMNVEV (reference sequence). CDR3 DNA sequence: TGTGCCAGCGGGAAGGGTGGGTCAGTCGGGGAGCTGTTTTTT. Protein product: CASGKGGSVGELFF.

The table lists this clone with a count of one. This chain connects TRBV29-1 to TRBJ2-7, with unresolved D. Trimming removed 4 bases from V and 0 bases from J, with 7 bases in between. The CDR3 length is 12 residues. Per germline, CDR1 SQVTM and CDR2 ANQGSEA. The CDR3 spells CSVGRSSYEQYF. CDR3 nucleotide sequence: TGCAGCGTTGGCAGGAGCTCCTACGAGCAGTACTTC.

The chain joins TRBV10-3 to TRBJ2-7, with 10 bases aligning to TRBD1. This CDR3 is 14 amino acids long. Germline values: CDR1 ENHRY, CDR2 SYGVKD. The J segment lost 4 bases and the V segment lost 4 bases, leaving 4 bases of the junction unmatched. Written as DNA, the CDR3 is TGTGCCATCAGTGCGGGACAGGGGATATACGAGCAGTACTTC. As protein: CAISAGQGIYEQYF.

V gene TRBV7-8 combines with J gene TRBJ2-3; D is unresolved. This CDR3 has 16 residues. V gave up 5 bases and J gave up 0 bases, with 15 bases separating them. The germline gives CDR1 SGHVS, CDR2 FQNEAQ. The CDR3 DNA follows: TGTGCCAGCAGCCCACTCTCTTACTCTAGCACAGATACGCAGTATTTT. It translates to CASSPLSYSSTDTQYF.

The rearrangement links TRBV30 to TRBJ2-7; TRBD2 matches 9 bases. Germline CDR1 GTSNPN, CDR2 SVGIG (reference sequence). Trimming at V came to 0 bases and at J to 2 bases, leaving 5 bases not matched to a gene. The CDR3 runs to 15 residues. As DNA, the CDR3 is TGTGCCTGGAGTGTATGGCGGGAGGGCCCCTACGAGCAGTACTTC. Protein: CAWSVWREGPYEQYF.

The chain employs TRBV27 and TRBJ2-3; 7 positions match TRBD2. With V trimmed by 5 bases and J by 6 bases, 11 bases remained unmatched. This CDR3 is 15 amino acids long. The germline CDR1 and CDR2 sequences are MNHEY and SMNVEV (reference sequence). The CDR3 protein is CASSPIAGVTDTQYF. For the CDR3, the DNA is TGTGCCAGCAGTCCAATCGCGGGAGTGACGGATACGCAGTATTTT.

This chain connects TRBV28 to TRBJ2-3; D call uncertain. This CDR3 is built from 14 residues. CDR1 is MDHEN, CDR2 SYDVKM, per germline. V gave up 2 bases and J gave up 4 bases, with 10 bases separating them. The CDR3 DNA sequence: TGTGCCAGCAGTTTACTGTCCCGGGCAGATACGCAGTATTTT. It is translated as CASSLLSRADTQYF.

V and J are TRBV6-4 and TRBJ2-7; D possibly corresponds to TRBD2 (6 bases). V was cut by 6 bases and J by 3 bases, with 15 bases left in between. The CDR3 length is 14 residues. Germline CDR1 reads MRHNA; CDR2 reads SNTAGT. This chain's CDR3 is CASSSSAPHYEQYF. The CDR3 DNA reads as TGTGCCAGCAGCTCTAGCGCGCCTCACTACGAGCAGTACTTC.

V usage is TRBV11-2 and J usage is TRBJ2-4, with TRBD1 as a possible D gene (5 bases). V was shortened by 4 bases and J by 2 bases, with 12 bases between the two germline ends. Germline V gene lookup returns CDR1 SGHAT and CDR2 FQNNGV. The CDR3 is 15 residues long. The CDR3 DNA reads TGTGCCAGCAGCTCGGTAAAGGGGACCAAAAACATTCAGTACTTC. Its protein is CASSSVKGTKNIQYF.

This chain connects TRBV6-9 to TRBJ2-2; 13 bases align to TRBD2. The germline V gene encodes CDR1 MNHGY and CDR2 SVAAGI. The V and J ends lost 0 bases and 4 bases, in that order; junction bases with no gene match: 14. The CDR3 runs 21 residues. CDR3 sequence (DNA): TGTGCCAGCAGTTATTCGGTAAGGACTAGCGGGAGAAGTGGGGTCACCGGGGAGCTGTTTTTT. This encodes CASSYSVRTSGRSGVTGELFF.

This chain links TRBV5-1 with TRBJ2-3; possible D gene TRBD2, 5 bases. Germline CDR1 SGHRS, CDR2 YFSETQ. CDR3 length equals 14 residues. Trimming removed 0 bases from V and 6 bases from J, with 11 bases in between. CDR3 sequence: CASSLDGIRDTQYF. Written as DNA, the CDR3 is TGCGCCAGCAGCTTGGACGGGATACGGGATACGCAGTATTTT.

V and J are TRBV25-1 and TRBJ2-7; TRBD1 might be the D (5 bases). The V end was cut by 5 bases, the J end by 3 bases, with 8 bases between. CDR1 is MGHDK, CDR2 SYGVNS, per germline. CDR3 length: 12 amino acids. The DNA of the CDR3 is TGTGCCAGCAGTACGGACATCTACGAGCAGTACTTC. Translated, it gives CASSTDIYEQYF.